The present TCR beta chain was sequenced within a study of cytomegalovirus exposure and HLA in healthy donors. Study at large: Out of 350 to 400 genotyped donors, roughly 83% belonged to the Caucasian-associated ancestry cluster. Points from the study as a whole: Among the most significant clusters, several appeared linked to common viral pathogens in a later analysis. Equally common other TCR beta chains were less clonally expanded than HLA-associated ones, a later analysis found. Some V segments could not be told apart, so they were left out, TRBV6-2 and TRBV6-3 among them.

Concerning this clone itself: Its antigen remains unknown.

The PCR was carried out with 60 Vbeta primers and 13 Jbeta primers. The data were produced by immunoSEQ multiplex PCR, yet TCRdb's version contains in-frame clones alone and is incomplete. Here the sample spans approximately 180,000 clones, roughly 80% being singletons. Between the trimmed V and J ends, which lost 6 bases and 2 bases, there was a span of 15 bases. Looked up from germline, CDR1 is MNHNS and CDR2 is SASEGT. This CDR3 region has 15 residues. V gene TRBV6-1 combines with J gene TRBJ2-3; TRBD2 might be the D (6 bases). The sample was PBMCs. The clonotype comes from a young woman in good health and CMV-seronegative. CDR3: CASREWSGDTDTQYF. The CDR3 DNA sequence: TGTGCCAGCAGAGAGTGGTCGGGGGACACAGATACGCAGTATTTT.